This T cell receptor (beta chain) was recovered during a study of human T cells and chemical hapten exposure. Across the study: A roughly 2 cm by roughly 2 cm inner upper arm patch received 2% DPC for sensitization. Small pooled library volume differences chiefly drove per-sample TCR yield variation.

In the case of this clonotype: A much larger clone lies a single base off, so this may be a read error.

The sample's time point: patch test 3, about 24 weeks after DPC sensitization. The treatment: therapeutic diphenylcyclopropenone sensitization with weekly scalp DPC. This CDR3 region has 15 residues. Germline CDR1 MGHRA, CDR2 YSYEKL. Attachment of unique molecular identifiers to individual cDNA molecules was performed in the library. Per the study methods: Counts of TCRs in each sample centred on a median of around 100,000 and extended from around 25,000 to 690,000. TCRdb called the RACE reads again in MiXCR, with one record for every CDR3 protein. The authors' filters were not applied to this entry. This table has 120,000 or so distinct CDR3 sequences, approximately 10% appearing once.

The sample in question was whole blood, obtained in connection with sensitization to the hapten diphenylcyclopropenone (DPC). The chain recombines TRBV4-1 with TRBJ2-1; D is unresolved. The source is a woman aged 45-65 years with alopecia areata. Some clones in this sample may be carry-over from other donors' samples. The CDR3 DNA reads TGCGCCAGCAGCCAATCCTTCTCTTCCTACAATAAGCAGTTCTTC. This sequence encodes CASSQSFSSYNKQFF.